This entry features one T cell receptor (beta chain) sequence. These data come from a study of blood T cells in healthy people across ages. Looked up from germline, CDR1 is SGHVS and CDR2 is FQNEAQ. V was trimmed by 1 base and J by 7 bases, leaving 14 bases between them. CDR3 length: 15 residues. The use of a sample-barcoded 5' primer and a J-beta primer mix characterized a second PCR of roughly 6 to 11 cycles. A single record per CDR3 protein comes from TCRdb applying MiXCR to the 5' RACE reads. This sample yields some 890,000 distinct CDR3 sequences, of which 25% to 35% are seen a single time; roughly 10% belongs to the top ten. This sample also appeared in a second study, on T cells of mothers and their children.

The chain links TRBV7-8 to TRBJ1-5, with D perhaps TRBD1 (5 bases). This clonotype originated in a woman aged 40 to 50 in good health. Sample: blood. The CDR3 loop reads CASSLDRQVGQPQHF. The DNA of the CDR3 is TGTGCCAGCAGCTTAGACAGGCAGGTCGGGCAGCCCCAGCATTTT.